These 3 T cell receptor beta chains came from one sample sequenced in a study of CD8+ T cells in alopecia areata. Stated treatment: oral pan-JAK inhibitor, 5-10 mg twice daily. Extracted from the samples, RNA was reverse transcribed into cDNA to serve as the sequencing template. Measured with immunoSEQ multiplex PCR; TCRdb has only the in-frame clones, and not every one. The table records about 190,000 clones, around 60% of them present only once. The input for sequencing was CD4+ T cells sorted from blood, taken at week 4, from a patient treated with tofacitinib. The receptors originated from a human donor with alopecia areata.

The rearrangement joins TRBV7-6 to TRBJ2-1, with 8 bases aligning to TRBD2. This CDR3 contains 14 residues. V was pared by 3 bases and J by 8 bases, with 6 bases of the junction left unmatched. Germline-derived CDR1 and CDR2 are SGHVS and FNYEAQ. In DNA, the CDR3 is TGTGCCAGCAGCTTGGGATGGACTAGCCATGAGCAGTTCTTC. Translated, it gives CASSLGWTSHEQFF.

CDR3 in DNA: TGCAGTGCTGGACAAGAGACCCAGTACTTC. It is translated as CSAGQETQYF. The chain combines TRBV20-1 with TRBJ2-5, with D hard to call. The CDR3 runs 10 residues. Germline values: CDR1 DFQATT, CDR2 SNEGSKA (reference sequence). V was clipped by 5 bases and J by 2 bases, with 3 bases between them.

The chain combines TRBV7-2 with TRBJ2-5; D gene ambiguous. CDR3 size: 12 residues. V lost 4 bases to trimming and J lost 4 bases, with 7 bases between them. Germline lookup yields CDR1 SGHTA and CDR2 FQGNSA. The CDR3 bases are TGTGCCAGCAGCTCCCACTCAGAGACCCAGTACTTC. Its translation is CASSSHSETQYF.